This paragraph covers one T cell receptor (beta chain) sequence. Its specificity is not known. This sample was taken from a study of identical twins. Healthy Caucasians made up all donors. This CDR3 region has 16 residues. J was trimmed by 4 bases and V by 5 bases; bases with no gene match: 10. TCRdb independently ran MiXCR on the 5' RACE reads; one entry per CDR3 protein. The sample has around 370,000 distinct CDR3 sequences; approximately 9.1% are singletons. Study-wide points: Within monozygotic twins, out-of-frame TCR alpha sharing was underestimated by the models. Insertions ran lower in abundant cord blood beta clonotypes, though not in memory repertoires. Out-of-frame alpha sequences common to twins were enriched for low generation probability.

Specimen: naive T cells sorted from blood. This clonotype was obtained from a woman in her forties or fifties in good health. The gene calls are TRBV12-3 or TRBV12-4 and TRBJ2-3; 9 bases line up with TRBD2. The CDR3 reads CASSPSSIAGADTQYF. CDR3 in DNA: TGTGCCAGCAGTCCCTCCTCAATAGCGGGAGCAGATACGCAGTATTTT.